This T cell receptor beta chain derives from a study of CD8+ T cells in alopecia areata. Across the whole study: It was 6 to 18 months of tofacitinib, and then there were 6 months off drug.

The treatment denotes: oral pan-JAK inhibitor, 5-10 mg twice daily. This CDR3 comprises 15 residues. Germline V CDR1 and CDR2: GTSNPN, SVGIG (reference sequence). With 0 bases removed from V and 7 bases from J, the gap between germline ends came to 13 bases. RNA extraction and reverse transcription yielded cDNA as sequencing template. Assay: immunoSEQ multiplex PCR; the TCRdb copy retains only in-frame clones and omits some. Here the sample spans 150,000 or so clones, about three fifths being singletons. The specimen comprised CD4+ T cells sorted from blood, sampled at week 4, from a patient treated with tofacitinib. The receptor was derived from a human donor with alopecia areata. This chain uses TRBV30 with TRBJ1-6; weak D call: TRBD1 (6 bases). For the CDR3, the DNA is TGTGCCTGGAGTGTATTGCAGGGGCGGAATTCACCCCTCCACTTT. It translates to CAWSVLQGRNSPLHF. The whole variable domain, remainder taken from reference TRBV30 and TRBJ1-6, is SQTIHQWPATLVQPVGSPLSLECTVEGTSNPNLYWYRQAAGRGLQLLFYSVGIGQISSEVPQNLSASRPQDRQFILSSKKLLLSDSGFYLCAWSVLQGRNSPLHFGNGTRLTVT.